The 2 T cell receptor beta chains below come from one sample, sequenced in a study of blood T cell repertoires in COVID-19. Clones were sequenced by immunoSEQ multiplex PCR, and TCRdb holds only the in-frame ones, with some missing. The sample includes about 130,000 clones, around nine tenths of them seen just once. The source material was peripheral blood. These receptors all come from a woman aged 65 to 85 with COVID-19, enrolled during active disease.

The chain is built from TRBV28 and TRBJ2-5; 9 nucleotides align to TRBD2. After removal of 5 bases from V and 1 base from J, the junction contained 8 bases not matched to a gene. Looked up from germline, CDR1 is MDHEN and CDR2 is SYDVKM. There are 16 residues in the CDR3. The CDR3 protein is CASSRERGALQETQYF. CDR3 DNA sequence: TGTGCCAGCAGTAGAGAGCGGGGGGCCCTCCAAGAGACCCAGTACTTC.

The rearrangement links TRBV2 to TRBJ2-5; D gene unclear. V lost 3 bases and J 6 bases, leaving 11 bases between the germline ends. Germline values: CDR1 SNHLY, CDR2 FYNNEI. The CDR3 is made up of 13 amino acids. CDR3 in DNA: TGTGCCAGCAGTGATCTGGGCTGGCAGACCCAGTACTTC. It is translated as CASSDLGWQTQYF.